This is a list of T cell receptor beta chains from one sample in a study of beta chain features in type 1 diabetes. The protocol was immunoSEQ multiplex PCR, while the TCRdb copy is restricted to in-frame clones and leaves out a portion. The sample records fewer than 250,000 clones, 68% being singletons. Sequencing was carried out using naive CD4+ T cells from blood. The receptors were gathered from a young man in good health. Both conserved end residues are part of each CDR3. The D gene is left open where the match is weak. Only some rows state a clone size, as once, few, many or a class for expanded clones.

TRBJ1-4 | - | TRBV14 | - | CASSRYSGPDEKLFF | TGTGCCAGCAGCCGATACAGCGGTCCGGATGAAAAACTGTTTTTT
TRBJ2-7 | - | TRBV25-1 | - | CASSEQEYEQYF | TGTGCCAGCAGTGAACAGGAGTACGAGCAGTACTTC
TRBJ2-7 | - | TRBV29-1 | TRBD1 | CSVRQGPNPVYEQYF | TGCAGCGTTCGACAGGGGCCGAACCCAGTGTACGAGCAGTACTTC
TRBJ2-1 | - | TRBV5-1 | - | CASEEAEQFF | TGCGCCAGCGAGGAGGCTGAGCAGTTCTTC
TRBJ2-5 | few | TRBV29-1 | TRBD2 | CSVKRERGQETQYF | TGCAGCGTTAAGCGGGAGAGGGGCCAAGAGACCCAGTACTTC
TRBJ2-1 | once | TRBV7-9 | - | CAAEAWHYNEQFF | TGTGCCGCGGAGGCGTGGCATTACAATGAGCAGTTCTTC
TRBJ2-7 | - | TRBV13 | - | CASSFRRGGVYEQYF | TGTGCCAGCAGCTTTCGCCGTGGCGGGGTTTACGAGCAGTACTTC
TRBJ2-3 | - | TRBV30 | - | CAWTKLAADTQYF | TGTGCCTGGACCAAACTAGCAGCAGATACGCAGTATTTT
TRBJ2-7 | few | TRBV29-1 | TRBD1 | CSASAGTGGYEQYF | TGCAGCGCCTCGGCCGGGACAGGGGGGTACGAGCAGTACTTC
TRBJ2-1 | - | TRBV7-2 | TRBD2 | CASSATSGTYNEQFF | TGTGCCAGCAGCGCGACTAGCGGAACCTACAATGAGCAGTTCTTC
TRBJ2-7 | - | TRBV2 | TRBD2 | CASSLDGLAGSYEQYF | TGTGCCAGCAGTTTGGACGGACTAGCGGGCTCCTACGAGCAGTACTTC
TRBJ2-5 | - | TRBV7-2 | - | CASSLPLETQYF | TGTGCCAGCAGCCTCCCATTGGAGACCCAGTACTTC
TRBJ2-1 | - | TRBV30 | TRBD2 | CAWSQTSGRWGEQFF | TGTGCCTGGAGCCAGACTAGCGGGAGATGGGGTGAGCAGTTCTTC
TRBJ2-2 | few | TRBV7-2 | - | CASSSLGTGELFF | TGTGCCAGCAGCTCCCTAGGGACCGGGGAGCTGTTTTTT
TRBJ2-5 | - | TRBV4-3 | - | CASSQAFGTQETQYF | TGCGCCAGCAGCCAAGCGTTCGGGACACAAGAGACCCAGTACTTC
TRBJ2-7 | - | TRBV25-1 | TRBD1 | CASSAGQGNHEQYF | TGTGCCAGCAGTGCAGGACAGGGGAACCACGAGCAGTACTTC
TRBJ2-1 | - | TRBV7-9 | - | CASSLAHGPYNEQFF | TGTGCCAGCAGCTTAGCGCACGGGCCCTACAATGAGCAGTTCTTC
TRBJ2-5 | - | TRBV10-3 | TRBD1 | CAITQGAGETQYF | TGTGCCATCACCCAGGGGGCCGGAGAGACCCAGTACTTC
TRBJ2-2 | - | TRBV10-3 | - | CAISEIGPTGELFF | TGTGCCATCAGTGAGATAGGGCCTACCGGGGAGCTGTTTTTT
TRBJ2-7 | - | TRBV25-1 | TRBD2 | CASSATTSGSQEQYF | TGTGCCAGCAGTGCAACGACTAGCGGGAGTCAAGAGCAGTACTTC
TRBJ2-6 | - | TRBV25-1 | - | CASSPPFEGSGANVLTF | TGTGCCAGCAGTCCGCCCTTTGAGGGGTCTGGGGCCAACGTCCTGACTTTC
TRBJ1-2 | - | TRBV6-6 | - | CASRQEKGYTF | TGTGCCAGCAGGCAAGAGAAGGGCTACACCTTC
TRBJ2-7 | - | TRBV30 | - | CATGQGSYEQYF | TGTGCCACAGGGCAGGGGTCCTACGAGCAGTACTTC
TRBJ2-5 | - | TRBV7-2 | TRBD2 | CASSLGTSGGAVETQYF | TGTGCCAGCAGCCTTGGGACTAGCGGGGGGGCCGTAGAGACCCAGTACTTC
TRBJ2-2 | - | TRBV7-6 | - | CASSGKGHTGELFF | TGTGCCAGCAGCGGGAAAGGGCACACCGGGGAGCTGTTTTTT
TRBJ2-7 | few | TRBV13 | - | CASSLGATTGRPYEQYF | TGTGCCAGCAGCTTAGGGGCCACCACGGGACGGCCCTACGAGCAGTACTTC
TRBJ2-7 | - | TRBV13 | - | CASSLQGGTYEQYF | TGTGCCAGCAGCTTGCAGGGCGGTACGTACGAGCAGTACTTC
TRBJ2-5 | - | TRBV10-3 | - | CATAAGLETQYF | TGTGCCACCGCTGCAGGGCTAGAGACCCAGTACTTC
TRBJ1-2 | - | TRBV28 | TRBD1 | CASSSLDRGVGYTF | TGTGCCAGCAGTTCCCTCGACAGGGGAGTTGGCTACACCTTC
TRBJ1-5 | - | TRBV30 | - | CAWAKVSPGAQHF | TGTGCCTGGGCGAAGGTTAGCCCCGGCGCCCAGCATTTT
TRBJ2-1 | once | TRBV30 | - | CAWRSPSYNEQFF | TGTGCCTGGAGGAGCCCTTCCTACAATGAGCAGTTCTTC
TRBJ1-5 | once | TRBV30 | - | CAWSVGGTAERHF | TGTGCCTGGAGTGTTGGTGGGACGGCAGAAAGGCATTTT
TRBJ1-4 | few | TRBV30 | - | CAWSPRVATNEKLFF | TGTGCCTGGAGCCCAAGAGTTGCAACTAATGAAAAACTGTTTTTT
TRBJ2-1 | - | TRBV5-6 | - | CASSLGVFYNEQFF | TGTGCCAGCAGCTTAGGGGTGTTCTACAATGAGCAGTTCTTC
TRBJ2-3 | - | TRBV30 | TRBD2 | CAWSGGLAGTDTQYF | TGTGCCTGGAGTGGAGGACTAGCGGGCACAGATACGCAGTATTTT
TRBJ2-5 | - | TRBV30 | - | CAWISQDFRDQETQYF | TGTGCCTGGATATCTCAGGACTTCCGAGACCAAGAGACCCAGTACTTC
TRBJ2-5 | - | TRBV2 | - | CAGSTNLQETQYF | TGTGCCGGATCCACTAACCTCCAAGAGACCCAGTACTTC
TRBJ2-5 | - | TRBV14 | TRBD2 | CASSPTSGYQETQYF | TGTGCCAGCAGCCCGACTAGCGGGTACCAAGAGACCCAGTACTTC
TRBJ2-5 | once | TRBV29-1 | - | CSATTGGDWETQYF | TGCAGCGCCACCACAGGAGGGGATTGGGAGACCCAGTACTTC
TRBJ2-1 | - | TRBV5-4 | TRBD1 | CASSLAGQWDEQFF | TGTGCCAGCAGCTTGGCGGGACAGTGGGATGAGCAGTTCTTC
TRBJ2-3 | - | TRBV30 | TRBD1 | CAWRGTGVRQYF | TGTGCCTGGAGGGGGACAGGGGTAAGGCAGTATTTT
TRBJ2-5 | - | TRBV15 | - | CATSRDLTSQETQYF | TGTGCCACCAGCAGAGATCTGACTAGTCAAGAGACCCAGTACTTC
TRBJ1-2 | - | TRBV2 | - | CASSLMSNYGYTF | TGTGCCAGCAGCCTGATGAGTAACTATGGCTACACCTTC
TRBJ1-1 | - | TRBV28 | - | CASSSPGRAEAFF | TGTGCCAGCAGTTCACCTGGACGGGCTGAAGCTTTCTTT
TRBJ2-2 | - | TRBV7-9 | - | CASSLGTGELFF | TGTGCCAGCAGCTTGGGCACCGGGGAGCTGTTTTTT
TRBJ1-2 | - | TRBV5-1 | - | CASSQSANYGYTF | TGCGCCAGCAGTCAAAGCGCTAACTATGGCTACACCTTC